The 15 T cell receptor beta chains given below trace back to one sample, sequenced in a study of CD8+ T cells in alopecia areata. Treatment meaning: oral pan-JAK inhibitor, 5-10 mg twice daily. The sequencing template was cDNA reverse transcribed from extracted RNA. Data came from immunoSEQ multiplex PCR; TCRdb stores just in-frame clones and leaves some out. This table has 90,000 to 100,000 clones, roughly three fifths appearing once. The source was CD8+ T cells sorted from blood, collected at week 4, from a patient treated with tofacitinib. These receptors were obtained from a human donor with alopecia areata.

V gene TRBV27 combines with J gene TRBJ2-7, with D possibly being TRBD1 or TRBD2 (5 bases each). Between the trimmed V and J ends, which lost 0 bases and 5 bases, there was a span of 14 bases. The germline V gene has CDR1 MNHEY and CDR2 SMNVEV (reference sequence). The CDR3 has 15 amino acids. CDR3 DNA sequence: TGTGCCAGCAGTTTATCTCCTAGCCGAGGGGACGAGCAGTACTTC. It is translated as CASSLSPSRGDEQYF.

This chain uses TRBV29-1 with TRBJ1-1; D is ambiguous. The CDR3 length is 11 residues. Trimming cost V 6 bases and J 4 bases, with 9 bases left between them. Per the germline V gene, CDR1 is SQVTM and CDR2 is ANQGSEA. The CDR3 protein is CSVDSLTEAFF. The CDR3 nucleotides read TGCAGCGTGGATTCGCTCACTGAAGCTTTCTTT.

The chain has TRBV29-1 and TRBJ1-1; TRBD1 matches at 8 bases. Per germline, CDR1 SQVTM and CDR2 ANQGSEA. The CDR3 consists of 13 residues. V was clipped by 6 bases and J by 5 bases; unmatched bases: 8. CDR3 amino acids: CSVSSQGATEAFF. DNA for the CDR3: TGCAGCGTATCCAGCCAGGGGGCGACTGAAGCTTTCTTT.

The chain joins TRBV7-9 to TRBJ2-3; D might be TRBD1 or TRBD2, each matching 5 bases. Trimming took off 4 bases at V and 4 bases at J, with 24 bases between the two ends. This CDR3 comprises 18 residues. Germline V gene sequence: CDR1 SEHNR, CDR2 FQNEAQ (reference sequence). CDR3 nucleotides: TGTGCCAGCAGCTCAGGATTCAGGGATAGAGGGGATGCAGATACGCAGTATTTT. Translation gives CASSSGFRDRGDADTQYF.

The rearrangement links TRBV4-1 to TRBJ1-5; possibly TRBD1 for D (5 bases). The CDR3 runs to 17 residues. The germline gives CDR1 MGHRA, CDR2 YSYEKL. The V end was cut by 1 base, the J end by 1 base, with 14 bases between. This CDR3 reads CASSQVLGGSSNQPQHF. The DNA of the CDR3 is TGCGCCAGCAGCCAAGTCCTTGGGGGGAGCAGCAATCAGCCCCAGCATTTT.

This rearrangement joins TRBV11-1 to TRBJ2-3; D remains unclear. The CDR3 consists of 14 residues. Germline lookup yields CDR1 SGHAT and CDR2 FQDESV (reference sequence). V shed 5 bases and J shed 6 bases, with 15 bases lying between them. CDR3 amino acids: CASSPGQSMDTQYF. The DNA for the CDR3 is TGTGCCAGCAGCCCGGGCCAGTCGATGGATACGCAGTATTTT.

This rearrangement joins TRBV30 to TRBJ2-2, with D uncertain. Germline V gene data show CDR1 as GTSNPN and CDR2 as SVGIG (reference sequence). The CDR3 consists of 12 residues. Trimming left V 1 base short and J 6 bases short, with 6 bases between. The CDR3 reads CAWSESPGELFF. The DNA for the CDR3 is TGTGCCTGGAGTGAGTCGCCCGGGGAGCTGTTTTTT. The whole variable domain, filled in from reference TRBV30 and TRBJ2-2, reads SQTIHQWPATLVQPVGSPLSLECTVEGTSNPNLYWYRQAAGRGLQLLFYSVGIGQISSEVPQNLSASRPQDRQFILSSKKLLLSDSGFYLCAWSESPGELFFGEGSRLTVL.

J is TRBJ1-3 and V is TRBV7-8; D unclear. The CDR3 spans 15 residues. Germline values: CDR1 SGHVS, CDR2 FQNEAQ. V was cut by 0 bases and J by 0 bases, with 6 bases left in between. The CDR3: CASSLAQVSGNTIYF. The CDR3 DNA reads TGTGCCAGCAGCTTAGCGCAAGTCTCTGGAAACACCATATATTTT.

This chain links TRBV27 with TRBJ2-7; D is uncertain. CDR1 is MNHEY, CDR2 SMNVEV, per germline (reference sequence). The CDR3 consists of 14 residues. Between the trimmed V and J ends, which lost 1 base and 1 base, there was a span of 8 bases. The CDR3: CASSLLGNSYEQYF. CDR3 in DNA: TGTGCCAGCAGTTTATTAGGCAATTCCTACGAGCAGTACTTC.

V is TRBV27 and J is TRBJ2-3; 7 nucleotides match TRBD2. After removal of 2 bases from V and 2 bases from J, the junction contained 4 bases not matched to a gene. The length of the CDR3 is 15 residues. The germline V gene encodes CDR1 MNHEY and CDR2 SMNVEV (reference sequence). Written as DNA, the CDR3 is TGTGCCAGCAGTTTAGAGCGGGATCCCACAGATACGCAGTATTTT. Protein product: CASSLERDPTDTQYF.

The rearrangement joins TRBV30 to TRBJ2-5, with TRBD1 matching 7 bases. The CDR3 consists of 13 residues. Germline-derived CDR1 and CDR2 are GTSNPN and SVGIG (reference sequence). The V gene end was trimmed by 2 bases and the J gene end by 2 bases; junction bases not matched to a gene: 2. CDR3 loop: CAWSRDRQETQYF. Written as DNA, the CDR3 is TGTGCCTGGAGTCGGGACAGACAAGAGACCCAGTACTTC.

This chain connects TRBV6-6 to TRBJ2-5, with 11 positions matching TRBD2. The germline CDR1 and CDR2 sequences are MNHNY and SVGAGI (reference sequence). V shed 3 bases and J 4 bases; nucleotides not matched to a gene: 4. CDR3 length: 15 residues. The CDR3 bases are TGTGCCAGCAGTTATAGCGGGGGGGCGGGAGAGACCCAGTACTTC. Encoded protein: CASSYSGGAGETQYF.

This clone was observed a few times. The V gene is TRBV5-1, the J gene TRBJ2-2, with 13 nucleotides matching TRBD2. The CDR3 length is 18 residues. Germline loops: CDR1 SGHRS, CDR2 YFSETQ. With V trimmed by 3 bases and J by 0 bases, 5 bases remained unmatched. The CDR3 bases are TGCGCCAGCAGCTGGGGACTAGCGGGAAACGCGAACACCGGGGAGCTGTTTTTT. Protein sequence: CASSWGLAGNANTGELFF.

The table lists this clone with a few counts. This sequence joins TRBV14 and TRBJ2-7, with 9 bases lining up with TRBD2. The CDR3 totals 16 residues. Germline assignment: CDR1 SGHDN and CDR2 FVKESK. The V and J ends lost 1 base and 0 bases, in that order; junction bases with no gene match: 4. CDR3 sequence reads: CASSQASGRSSYEQYF. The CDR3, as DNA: TGTGCCAGCAGCCAAGCAAGCGGGAGGAGCTCCTACGAGCAGTACTTC.

CDR3: CAWSVGGGLNYGYTF. DNA for the CDR3: TGTGCCTGGAGTGTAGGAGGGGGACTTAACTATGGCTACACCTTC. This rearrangement joins TRBV30 to TRBJ1-2; D might be TRBD1 (6 bases). This CDR3 has 15 residues. Trimming cost V 0 bases and J 1 base, with 12 bases left between them. Germline CDR1 GTSNPN, CDR2 SVGIG (reference sequence).